This T cell receptor (beta chain) was sequenced in a study of blood T cell repertoires in COVID-19. The overall study: PBMCs, B-cell-depleted T cells, or T cells provided the cDNA or gDNA that made up the material.

The CDR3 is 13 amino acids. Germline V gene data show CDR1 as LGHDT and CDR2 as YNNKEL (reference sequence). V was shortened by 5 bases and J by 2 bases, with 8 bases between the two germline ends. This clone was recorded only once. Individuals drawn from about 26 US areas were roughly 18 to 95 years old. Assignments of participants to cohorts depended upon their own reported clinical history. Using immunoSEQ multiplex PCR, the repertoire was profiled, and TCRdb retains in-frame clones only, with some absent. The repertoire includes roughly 250,000 clones, just over 90% of them detected once, and approximately 2.4% sits in the top ten.

The sample consisted of PBMCs or T cells enriched from blood (not recorded which). The chain joins TRBV3-1 (or the pseudogene TRBV3-2) to TRBJ2-3, with D possibly matching TRBD1 (6 bases). The receptor was derived from a woman aged 40 to 49 with acute COVID-19. CDR3 sequence (DNA): TGTGCCAGCAGCGGACAGTACACAGATACGCAGTATTTT. This codes for CASSGQYTDTQYF.